This T cell receptor beta chain stems from a study of OX40 agonist ivuxolimab in advanced cancers. On this clone itself: In the same sample, other DNA sequences code for this CDR3.

Anyone with autoimmune disease history or systemic immunosuppression was excluded. The sampling schedule covered blood at baseline, cycle 4 day 1, and cycle 7 day 1. Measured with immunoSEQ multiplex PCR; TCRdb has only the in-frame clones, and not every one. The data hold more than 75,000 clones, with over 75% observed a single time. The V gene's germline CDR1 is SGHVS and CDR2 FQNEAQ. V was trimmed by 0 bases and J by 7 bases, leaving 4 bases between them. This CDR3 is built from 12 residues. The sequencing used CD4+ or CD8+ T cells sorted from blood, collected in a trial of the OX40 agonist ivuxolimab. This sequence originates from an adult with an advanced solid tumor such as melanoma, head and neck, liver or kidney cancer. The chain uses TRBV7-8 and TRBJ1-5; no firm D call. Written as DNA, the CDR3 is TGTGCCAGCAGCTTAGCTGGCCAGCCCCAGCATTTT. Encoded protein: CASSLAGQPQHF.